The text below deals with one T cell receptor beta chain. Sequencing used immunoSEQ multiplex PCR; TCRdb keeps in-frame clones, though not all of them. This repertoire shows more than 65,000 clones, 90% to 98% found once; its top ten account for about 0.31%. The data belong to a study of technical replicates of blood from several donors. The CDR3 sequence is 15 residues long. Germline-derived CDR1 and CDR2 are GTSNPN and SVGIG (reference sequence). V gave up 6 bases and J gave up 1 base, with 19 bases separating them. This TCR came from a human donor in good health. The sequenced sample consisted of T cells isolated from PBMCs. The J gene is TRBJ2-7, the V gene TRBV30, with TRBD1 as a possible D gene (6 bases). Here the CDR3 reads CACDQTGHLSYEQYF. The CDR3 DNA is TGTGCCTGTGATCAGACGGGACATCTATCCTACGAGCAGTACTTC.